This T cell receptor beta chain was retrieved from a study of cytomegalovirus exposure and HLA in healthy donors (TCRdb year 2017). Study-level background: An earlier analysis of roughly 630 of the donors reported about 250 Gb of sequence data and some 120 million unique TCR beta sequences from about 180 million T cells. About 310 gigabases of sequencing data and approximately 80 million unique TCR sequences were included in an early release covering 500 to 750 HLA-typed donors. Of the 398 genotyped donors, about 84% fell in the genetic ancestry cluster associated with self-reported Caucasian donors. The study aimed to test whether cataloging public T cell receptors could reveal signatures of past pathogen exposure. The study used immunosequencing to profile the T cell repertoires of approximately 630 subjects and linked those repertoires to cytomegalovirus serostatus. A separate validation cohort of roughly 120 different subjects was used in addition to the roughly 700-subject first cohort. High-throughput TCR immunosequencing, statistical association of individual TCRs with disease status, and machine learning were combined to predict cytomegalovirus infection status. To study patterns of TCR occurrence, a later analysis re-analyzed previously published TCR beta repertoires from just over 650 donors and added high-resolution HLA genotyping. Rather than drawing on any new phenotypic data, the later analysis identified candidate immune exposures from TCR beta sequences and the way those sequences occurred across donors. An earlier analysis of about 600 of the donors used high-throughput TCR beta sequencing to judge whether each TCR beta V gene segment behaved as functional or pseudogenic. Donor age, sex, ethnicity and CMV serostatus were compiled together with the repertoire data. A later genetic analysis took genome-wide SNP genotypes for about 55% of the roughly 670 donors and used that subset as a discovery cohort. Every discovery cohort repertoire had been produced on one sequencing platform. Class I and class II HLA loci were covered by the typing at four-digit resolution. Typing coverage varied by locus: about 629-630 donors for A, B, C, DRB1 and DQB1; 522 for DQA1; more than 600 for DPA1; around 490 for DPB1. Because of strong linkage in the cohort, roughly five DR-DQ haplotypes were treated as single units for association and clustering. On average, over 200,000 unique TCR beta nucleotide sequences were sequenced per donor among a few hundred genotyped donors of the cohort, with roughly 18% of those sequences being non-productive. General conclusions and limits of the study: This cohort had only TCR beta chains sequenced, and the lack of alpha or paired-chain data limited which features could be detected. In a later genetic analysis, fewer N-insertions in productive TCRs were reported among donors in an Asian-associated ancestry cluster than the approximately 670-donor mean. The authors suggested that the approach could potentially be generalized to other disease states and immunological phenotypes. Some IMGT-functional V segments, including TRBV6-2 and TRBV6-3, could not be told apart with the 87-base-pair reads, so those segments were excluded. According to a later analysis, parvovirus B19, influenza, CMV and Epstein-Barr virus appeared linked to several top co-occurrence clusters. Over 15 rarely observed V segments, including chromosome 9 orphons, were excluded from the earlier analysis of a few hundred of the donors because counts were too low. The classifier was reported to diagnose cytomegalovirus status with high specificity and sensitivity in both the original and validation cohorts. The only immune exposure information available for the cohort was CMV serostatus. The presence/absence analyses assumed that sequencing depth was roughly uniform across donors, and that assumption may not be true. In a later analysis, more than 15,000 TCR beta sequences were associated with specific HLA alleles at a false discovery rate of 0.05. The sequencing pipeline was judged likely to have produced a cluster of highly shared sequence variants as a technical artifact. When HLA alleles, especially DR and DQ, strongly co-occurred, TCR associations were difficult to assign to individual alleles. A few of the identified cytomegalovirus-associated TCR beta chains were confirmed in vitro to be specific for cytomegalovirus antigens. Most CMV-associated TCR beta chains appeared to be HLA-restricted in a later analysis, and the HLA associations seemed to be driven largely by CMV exposure. In a later analysis, HLA-associated TCR beta chains were found to be more clonally expanded and to have lower generation probabilities than equally common non-associated chains. V-gene and J-gene trimming of TCR beta chains was associated with a missense DCLRE1C variant in a later genetic analysis, and the association was replicated in an independent cohort. Most TCR sequences were observed very rarely across donors, whereas some public TCRs were present in many individuals. Correlated functional status among segregating V segments might reflect linkage disequilibrium, but an unknown experimental factor could not be ruled out. The study gave a list of more than 150 TCR beta chains associated with cytomegalovirus. In a later analysis, TCR association rates were found to vary across HLA loci, with the most associated TCRs seen for DRB1 alleles and the fewest for HLA-C alleles. A further reported finding was that TCR beta sequences accurately predicted the HLA-A and HLA-B alleles for most subjects in the first cohort. Because some donors lacked HLA typing at each locus, the association tests relied only on the typed subset. An earlier analysis of approximately 500 of the donors showed that most TCR beta V segments appeared in productive rearrangements either about 90% or about 30% of the time, which broadly matched IMGT annotations.

In regard to this clone: Its antigen target is currently unknown. Base qualities are not provided; no much larger clone lies one nucleotide away.

The cohort comprised some 680 healthy bone marrow donors. Cohort members were all nominally healthy when sampled, although unrecorded immune exposures were likely present. The donor was CMV seronegative and was included in the group of a few hundred seronegative cohort members. A peripheral blood sample was provided by each donor, and peripheral blood mononuclear cells were used for TCR beta sequencing. The Qiagen DNeasy Blood Extraction Kit was used to extract genomic DNA from the blood cell samples. The library was built by means of the immunoSEQ multiplex PCR assay. A mixture of 60 forward primers for TCR Vbeta segments and 13 reverse primers for TCR Jbeta segments was used in the multiplex PCR. The CDR3 region of rearranged TCR beta genes was amplified from genomic DNA with a multiplex PCR assay. The amplified TCR beta libraries were sequenced on the Illumina HiSeq System as 87-base-pair reads. Under the source paper's analysis protocol: A later analysis counted about 80 million unique TCR beta chains across the 666 repertoires, and some 11 million of these chains were shared by at least two donors. Raw reads were error-corrected and collapsed into unique sequences by a nearest-neighbor algorithm in which closely related sequences were merged to remove PCR and sequencing errors. Alignment of CDR3 sequences to IMGT reference sequences was used to assign V, D and J gene segments. Each retained sequence needed at least a six-nucleotide match to both a V gene segment and a J gene segment. A rearrangement counted as productive if the CDR3 had no stop codons and remained in frame with V and J, and every other rearrangement counted as non-productive. Following IMGT convention, CDR3 was defined as the stretch from the second conserved V-encoded cysteine to the conserved J-encoded phenylalanine. The earlier analysis of about 590 of the donors excluded sequences that lacked an unambiguous match to a single V gene segment. In an earlier analysis of some 590 of the donors, a V segment was called functional when productive rearrangements were above 56.7%, and segregating when the standard deviation between donors exceeded 5%. A statistical classification framework was built for diagnosing cytomegalovirus status from the catalog of TCR beta chain sequences. A later analysis assigned V and J genes by comparing TCR nucleotide sequences with IMGT/GENE-DB human TR gene sequences. Using the TCRdist pipeline, a later analysis assigned CDR3 sequences along with most-parsimonious VDJ recombination scenarios. A later analysis defined each TCR beta chain by its CDR3 amino acid sequence plus V-gene family, and excluded reads lacking a unique V-gene family. In a later analysis, nearly 600 highly shared, low-generation-probability nucleotide sequences were removed to address suspected cross-contamination and a sequencing artifact. In a later analysis, a clonal expansion index for each public chain was calculated from normalized within-repertoire ranks of inferred template counts. A later analysis computed generation probabilities with a VDJ recombination model fitted to out-of-frame rearrangements, and checked the results against IGoR. A later analysis scored TCR-TCR, TCR-HLA and TCR-CMV co-occurrence with hypergeometric tests, applying a repertoire-size bias correction to TCR pairs. In a later analysis, false discovery rates were estimated by permuting HLA or CMV assignments 20 times. In a later analysis, co-occurring TCRs were grouped with DBSCAN, and TCRdist sequence similarity was added when clustering was performed within HLA-allele-positive subsets. Repertoires with fewer than 30,000 or more than 120,000 public chains, plus five repertoires with anomalous nucleotide sharing, were excluded from co-occurrence clustering. Entries here come from immuneACCESS through TCRdb and include only in-frame sequences with V and J called. Some clones fail to appear in such tables; in the studies checked, an unresolved V gene covers under half of the shortfall, and the cause of the remainder is unknown. V, J and clone size reflect that table, while D and trimming were determined from the DNA. For this sample there are 100,000 or so clones; 70% to 85% appear just once. Around 1.2% of the sample lies in the top ten.

Looking up the germline V gene yields CDR1 MGHDK and CDR2 SYGVNS. Reading from cysteine to phenylalanine, the CDR3 counts 15 amino acids. Only the CDR3 portion is preserved as DNA: 45 bases, with reading frame beginning at the first base. V is trimmed back by 5 bases and J by 4 bases, and the junction contains 9 bases that no gene match accounts for. The chain employs TRBV25-1 and TRBJ2-3, with 7 bases matching TRBD2. The TCR sequence derives from a woman under 30 in good health and CMV-seronegative. The material sequenced was PBMCs. In nucleotides, the sequence is TGTGCCAGCAGTACCGCCGGGAGCGGGGCAGATACGCAGTATTTT. The translation is CASSTAGSGADTQYF.